A single sample gave rise to the 2 T cell receptor beta chains below, sequenced in a study of blood T cell repertoires in COVID-19. Only in-frame clones appear in the TCRdb table, and some are missing; sequencing was by immunoSEQ multiplex PCR. The sample lists 84,000 or so clones; around nine tenths were seen once. Material: peripheral blood. These TCRs come from a man between 60 and 75 years old with acute or convalescent COVID-19.

The V and J genes are TRBV10-3 and TRBJ1-2; D gene ambiguous. Trimming removed 6 bases from V and 3 bases from J, with 11 bases in between. This CDR3 has 13 residues. The germline V gene encodes CDR1 ENHRY and CDR2 SYGVKD. In DNA, the CDR3 is TGTGCCATCAGCCCTAAGTCGGACTATGGCTACACCTTC. Encoded protein: CAISPKSDYGYTF.

This chain joins TRBV6-4 and TRBJ2-3; 7 bases line up with TRBD2. Germline CDR1 is MRHNA and CDR2 is SNTAGT. The V and J ends lost 3 bases and 5 bases, in that order; junction bases with no gene match: 11. This CDR3 is built from 16 residues. This CDR3 reads CASSEGAGTGRDTQYF. The DNA for the CDR3 is TGTGCCAGCAGTGAAGGAGCGGGGACGGGACGAGATACGCAGTATTTT.